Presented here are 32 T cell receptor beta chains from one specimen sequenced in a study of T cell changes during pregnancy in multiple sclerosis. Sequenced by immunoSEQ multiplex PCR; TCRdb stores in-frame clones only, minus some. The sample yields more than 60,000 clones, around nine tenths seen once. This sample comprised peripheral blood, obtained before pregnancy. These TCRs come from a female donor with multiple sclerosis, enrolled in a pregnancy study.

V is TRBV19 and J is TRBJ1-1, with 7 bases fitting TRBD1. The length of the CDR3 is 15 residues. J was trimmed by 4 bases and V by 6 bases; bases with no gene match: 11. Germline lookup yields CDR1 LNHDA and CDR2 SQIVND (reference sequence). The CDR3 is CASRPRTGGFTEAFF. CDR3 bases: TGTGCCAGTAGACCTCGGACAGGCGGGTTCACTGAAGCTTTCTTT. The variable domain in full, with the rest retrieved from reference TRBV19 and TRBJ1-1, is DGGITQSPKYLFRKEGQNVTLSCEQNLNHDAMYWYRQDPGQGLRLIYYSQIVNDFQKGDIAEGYSVSREKKESFPLTVTSAQKNPTAFYLCASRPRTGGFTEAFFGQGTRLTVV.

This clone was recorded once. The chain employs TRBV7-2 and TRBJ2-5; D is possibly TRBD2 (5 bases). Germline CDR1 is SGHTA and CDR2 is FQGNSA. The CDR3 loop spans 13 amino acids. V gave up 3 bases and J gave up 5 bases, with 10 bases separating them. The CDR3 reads CASSFGLHETQYF. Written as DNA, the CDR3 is TGTGCCAGCAGCTTTGGACTTCACGAGACCCAGTACTTC.

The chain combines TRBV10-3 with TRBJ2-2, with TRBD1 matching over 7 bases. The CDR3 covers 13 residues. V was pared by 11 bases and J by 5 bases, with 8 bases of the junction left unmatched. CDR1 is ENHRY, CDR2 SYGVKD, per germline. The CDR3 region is CAARGTVTGELFF. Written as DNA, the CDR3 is TGTGCCGCCCGAGGGACAGTTACCGGGGAGCTGTTTTTT.

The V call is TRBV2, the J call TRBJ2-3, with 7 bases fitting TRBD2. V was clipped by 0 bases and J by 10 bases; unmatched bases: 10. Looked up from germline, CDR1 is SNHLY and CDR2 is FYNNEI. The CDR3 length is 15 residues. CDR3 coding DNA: TGTGCCAGCAGTGAAGCGGACCCCCCGACTAGCCCGCAGTATTTT. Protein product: CASSEADPPTSPQYF.

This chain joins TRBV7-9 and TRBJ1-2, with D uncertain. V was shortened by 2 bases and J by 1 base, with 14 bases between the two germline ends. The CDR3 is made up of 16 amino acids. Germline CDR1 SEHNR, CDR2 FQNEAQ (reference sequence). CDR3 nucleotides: TGTGCCAGCAGCTTATCCTCCACACAAAATAACTATGGCTACACCTTC. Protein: CASSLSSTQNNYGYTF.

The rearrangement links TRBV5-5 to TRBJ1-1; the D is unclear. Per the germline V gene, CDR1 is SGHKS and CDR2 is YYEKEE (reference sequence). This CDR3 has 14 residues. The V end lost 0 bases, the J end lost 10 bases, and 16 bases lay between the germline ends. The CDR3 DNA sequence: TGTGCCAGCAGCTTGGGCAGCGACCAACTGGGAGCTTTCTTT. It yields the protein CASSLGSDQLGAFF.

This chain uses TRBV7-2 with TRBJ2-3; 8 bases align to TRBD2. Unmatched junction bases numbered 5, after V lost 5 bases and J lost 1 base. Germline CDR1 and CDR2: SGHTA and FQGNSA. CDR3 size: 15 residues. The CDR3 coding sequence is TGTGCCAGCAGCGTGGCGGGGGGCCGCACAGATACGCAGTATTTT. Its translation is CASSVAGGRTDTQYF.

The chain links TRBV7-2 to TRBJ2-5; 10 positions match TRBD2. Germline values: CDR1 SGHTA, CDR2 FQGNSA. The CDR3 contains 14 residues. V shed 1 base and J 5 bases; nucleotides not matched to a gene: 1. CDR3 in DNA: TGTGCCAGCAGCTTAGTTAGCGGGGGGGAGACCCAGTACTTC. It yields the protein CASSLVSGGETQYF.

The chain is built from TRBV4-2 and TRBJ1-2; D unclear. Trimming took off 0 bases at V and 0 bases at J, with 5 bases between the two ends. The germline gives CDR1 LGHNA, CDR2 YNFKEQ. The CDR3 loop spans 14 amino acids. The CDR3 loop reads CASSQDVANYGYTF. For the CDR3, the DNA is TGTGCCAGCAGCCAAGACGTAGCTAACTATGGCTACACCTTC.

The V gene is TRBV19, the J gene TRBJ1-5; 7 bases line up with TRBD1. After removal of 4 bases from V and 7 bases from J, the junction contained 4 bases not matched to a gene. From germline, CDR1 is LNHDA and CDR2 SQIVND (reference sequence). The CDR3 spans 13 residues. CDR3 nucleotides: TGTGCCAGTAGTAAGGCAGGGGGACAGCCCCAGCATTTT. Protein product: CASSKAGGQPQHF.

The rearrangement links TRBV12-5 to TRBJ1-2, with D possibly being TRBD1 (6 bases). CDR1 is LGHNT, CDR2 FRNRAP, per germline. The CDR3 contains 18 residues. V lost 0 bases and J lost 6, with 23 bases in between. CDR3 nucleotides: TGTGCTAGTGGTTTGGTATCTTTACGTCGGGGGGCGCGAAATGGCTACACCTTC. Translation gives CASGLVSLRRGARNGYTF. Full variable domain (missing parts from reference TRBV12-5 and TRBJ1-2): DARVTQTPRHKVTEMGQEVTMRCQPILGHNTVFWYRQTMMQGLELLAYFRNRAPLDDSGMPKDRFSAEMPDATLATLKIQPSEPRDSAVYFCASGLVSLRRGARNGYTFGSGTRLTVV.

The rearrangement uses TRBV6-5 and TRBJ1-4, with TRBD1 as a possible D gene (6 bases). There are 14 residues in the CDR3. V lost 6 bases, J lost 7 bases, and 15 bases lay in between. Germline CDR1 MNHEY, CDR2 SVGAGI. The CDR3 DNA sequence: TGTGCCAGCAGCAACGACAGGTTGGGTGAAAAACTGTTTTTT. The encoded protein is CASSNDRLGEKLFF.

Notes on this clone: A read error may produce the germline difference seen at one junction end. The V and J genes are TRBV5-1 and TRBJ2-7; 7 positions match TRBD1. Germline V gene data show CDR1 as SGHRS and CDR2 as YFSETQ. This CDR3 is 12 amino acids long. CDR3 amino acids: CASSLGTGTAQF. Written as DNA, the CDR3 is TGCGCCAGCAGCTTGGGGACCGGGACAGCCCAATTC.

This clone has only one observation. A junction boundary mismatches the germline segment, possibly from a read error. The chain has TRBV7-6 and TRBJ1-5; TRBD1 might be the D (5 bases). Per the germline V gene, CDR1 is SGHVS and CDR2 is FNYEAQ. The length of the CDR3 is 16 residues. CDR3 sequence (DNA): TGTGCCAGCAGCTTAGGCGGGGGTTCTGGCAATCAGCCCCGGCATTTT. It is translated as CASSLGGGSGNQPRHF.

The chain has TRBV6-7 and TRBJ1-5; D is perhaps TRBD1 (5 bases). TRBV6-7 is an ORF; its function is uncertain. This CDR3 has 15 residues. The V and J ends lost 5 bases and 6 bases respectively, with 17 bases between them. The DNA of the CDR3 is TGTGCCAGCAGTGCCCCTCAGGGAGGTGTTCAGCCCCAGCATTTT. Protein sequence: CASSAPQGGVQPQHF.

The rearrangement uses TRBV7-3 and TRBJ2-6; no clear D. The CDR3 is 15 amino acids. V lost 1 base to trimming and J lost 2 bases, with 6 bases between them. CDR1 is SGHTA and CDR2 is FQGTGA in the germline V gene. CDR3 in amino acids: CASSLITTGANVLTF. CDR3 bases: TGTGCCAGCAGCTTAATAACTACTGGGGCCAACGTCCTGACTTTC.

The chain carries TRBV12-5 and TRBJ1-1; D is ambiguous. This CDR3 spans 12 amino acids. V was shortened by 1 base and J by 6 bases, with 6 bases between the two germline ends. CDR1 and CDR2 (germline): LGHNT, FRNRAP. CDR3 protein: CASGLGPSEAFF. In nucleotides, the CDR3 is TGTGCTAGTGGTTTGGGGCCTTCTGAAGCTTTCTTT. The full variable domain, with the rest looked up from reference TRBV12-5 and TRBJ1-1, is DARVTQTPRHKVTEMGQEVTMRCQPILGHNTVFWYRQTMMQGLELLAYFRNRAPLDDSGMPKDRFSAEMPDATLATLKIQPSEPRDSAVYFCASGLGPSEAFFGQGTRLTVV.

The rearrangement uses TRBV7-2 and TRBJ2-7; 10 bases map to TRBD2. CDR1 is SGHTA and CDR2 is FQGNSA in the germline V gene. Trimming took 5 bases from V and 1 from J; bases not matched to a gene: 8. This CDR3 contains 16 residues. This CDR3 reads CASSAQLAGRSYEQYF. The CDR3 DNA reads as TGTGCCAGCAGCGCCCAACTAGCGGGGCGGTCCTACGAGCAGTACTTC.

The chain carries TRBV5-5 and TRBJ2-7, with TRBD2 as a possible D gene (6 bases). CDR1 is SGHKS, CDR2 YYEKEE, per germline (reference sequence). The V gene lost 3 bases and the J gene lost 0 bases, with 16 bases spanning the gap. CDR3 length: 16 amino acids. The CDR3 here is CASSSTPGTASYEQYF. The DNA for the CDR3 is TGTGCCAGCAGCTCCACCCCCGGGACTGCCTCCTACGAGCAGTACTTC.

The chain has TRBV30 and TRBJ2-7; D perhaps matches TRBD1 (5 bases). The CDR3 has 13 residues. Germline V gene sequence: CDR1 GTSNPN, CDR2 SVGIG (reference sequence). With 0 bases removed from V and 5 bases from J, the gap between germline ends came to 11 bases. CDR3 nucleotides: TGTGCCTGGAGTGTACGGCAGGGCCACGAGCAGTACTTC. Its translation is CAWSVRQGHEQYF.

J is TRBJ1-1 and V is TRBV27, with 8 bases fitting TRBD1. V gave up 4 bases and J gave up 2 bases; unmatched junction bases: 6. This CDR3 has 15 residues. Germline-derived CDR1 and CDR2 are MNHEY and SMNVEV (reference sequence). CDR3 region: CASSSRDRPNTEAFF. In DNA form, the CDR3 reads TGTGCCAGCAGTTCTCGGGACAGGCCTAACACTGAAGCTTTCTTT.

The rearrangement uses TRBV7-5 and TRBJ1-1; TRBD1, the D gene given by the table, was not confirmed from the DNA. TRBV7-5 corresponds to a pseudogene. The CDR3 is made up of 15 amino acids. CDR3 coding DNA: TGTGTCAGAAGCTTAGGCAGGGTTATGAACACTGAAGCTTTCTTT. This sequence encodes CVRSLGRVMNTEAFF.

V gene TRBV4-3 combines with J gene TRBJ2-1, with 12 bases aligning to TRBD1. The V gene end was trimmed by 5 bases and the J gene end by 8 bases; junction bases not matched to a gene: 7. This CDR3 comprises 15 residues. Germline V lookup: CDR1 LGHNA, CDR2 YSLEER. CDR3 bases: TGCGCCAGCAGCTACGGGACAGGGGGCATGTATGAGCAGTTCTTC. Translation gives CASSYGTGGMYEQFF.

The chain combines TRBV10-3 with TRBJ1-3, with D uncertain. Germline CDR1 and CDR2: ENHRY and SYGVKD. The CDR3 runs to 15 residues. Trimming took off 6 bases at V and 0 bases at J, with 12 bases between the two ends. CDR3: CAIRSPRTSGNTIYF. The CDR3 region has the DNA TGTGCCATCAGGAGCCCTCGCACCTCTGGAAACACCATATATTTT.

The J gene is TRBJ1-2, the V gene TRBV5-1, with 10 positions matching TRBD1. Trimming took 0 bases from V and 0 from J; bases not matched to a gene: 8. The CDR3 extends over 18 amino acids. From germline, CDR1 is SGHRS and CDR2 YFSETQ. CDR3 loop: CASSLAGTGASPNYGYTF. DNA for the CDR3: TGCGCCAGCAGCTTGGCTGGGACAGGGGCCAGTCCTAACTATGGCTACACCTTC.

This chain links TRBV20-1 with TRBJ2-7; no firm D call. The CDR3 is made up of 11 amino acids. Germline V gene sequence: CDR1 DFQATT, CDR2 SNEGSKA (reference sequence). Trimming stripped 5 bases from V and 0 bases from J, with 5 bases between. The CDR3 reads CSAQVSYEQYF. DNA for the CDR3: TGCAGTGCTCAGGTCTCCTACGAGCAGTACTTC.

DNA for the CDR3: TGTGCCAGCAGCCAAGATTGGCGGAGGGCTAGCGGCTTCACAGATACGCAGTATTTT. Translation gives CASSQDWRRASGFTDTQYF. This chain connects TRBV4-2 to TRBJ2-3; 7 positions match TRBD2. The CDR3 contains 19 residues. Per germline, CDR1 LGHNA and CDR2 YNFKEQ. The trim removed 0 bases at V and 2 bases at J, leaving 14 bases unmatched.

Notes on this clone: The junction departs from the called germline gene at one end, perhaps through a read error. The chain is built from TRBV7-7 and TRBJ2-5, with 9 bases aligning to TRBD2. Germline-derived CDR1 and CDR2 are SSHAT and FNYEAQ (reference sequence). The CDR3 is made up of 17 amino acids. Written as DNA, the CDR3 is TGTGCTAGCAGCCTCTTTGTAGGCGGGGGGGTCCAAGAGACCCAGTACTTC. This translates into CASSLFVGGGVQETQYF.

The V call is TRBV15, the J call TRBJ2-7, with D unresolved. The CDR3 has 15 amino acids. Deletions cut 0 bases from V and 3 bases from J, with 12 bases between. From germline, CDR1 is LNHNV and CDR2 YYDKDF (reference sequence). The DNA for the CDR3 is TGTGCCACCAGCAGAGATGGGCGATCCCACTACGAGCAGTACTTC. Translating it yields CATSRDGRSHYEQYF.

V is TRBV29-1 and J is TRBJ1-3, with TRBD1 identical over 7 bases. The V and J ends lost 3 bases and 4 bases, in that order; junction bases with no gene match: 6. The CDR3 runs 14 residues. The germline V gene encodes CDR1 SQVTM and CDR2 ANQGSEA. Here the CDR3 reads CSVEVTGSGNTIYF. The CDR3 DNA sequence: TGCAGCGTTGAGGTGACAGGGTCCGGAAACACCATATATTTT.

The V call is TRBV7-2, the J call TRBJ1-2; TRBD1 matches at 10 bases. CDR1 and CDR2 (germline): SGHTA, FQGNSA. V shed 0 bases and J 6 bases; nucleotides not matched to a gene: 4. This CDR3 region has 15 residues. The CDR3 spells CASSLAPGQGNGYTF. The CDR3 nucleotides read TGTGCCAGCAGCTTAGCGCCGGGACAGGGGAATGGCTACACCTTC.

The CDR3 sequence is CASSQDLRDRGVGYTF. CDR3 DNA sequence: TGTGCCAGCAGCCAAGACCTACGTGACAGGGGAGTGGGCTACACCTTC. J is TRBJ1-2 and V is TRBV4-2; the match to TRBD1 covers 8 bases. The V and J ends lost 0 bases and 8 bases, in that order; junction bases with no gene match: 11. Germline CDR1 is LGHNA and CDR2 is YNFKEQ. The CDR3 loop spans 16 amino acids.